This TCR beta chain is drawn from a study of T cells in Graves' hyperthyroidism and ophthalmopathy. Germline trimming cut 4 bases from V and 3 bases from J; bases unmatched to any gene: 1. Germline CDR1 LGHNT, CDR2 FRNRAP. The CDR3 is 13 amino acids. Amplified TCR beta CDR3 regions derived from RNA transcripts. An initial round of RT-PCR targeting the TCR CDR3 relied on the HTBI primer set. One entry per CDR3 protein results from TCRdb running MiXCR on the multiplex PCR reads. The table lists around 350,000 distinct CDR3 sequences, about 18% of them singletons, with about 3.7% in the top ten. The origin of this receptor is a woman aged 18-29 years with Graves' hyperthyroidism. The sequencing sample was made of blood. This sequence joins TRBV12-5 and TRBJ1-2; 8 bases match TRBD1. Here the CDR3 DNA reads TGTGCTAGTGGTTCGGGACAGGACTATGGCTACACCTTC. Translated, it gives CASGSGQDYGYTF.